The clone carrying this TCR beta chain was observed a few times. Its cognate antigen is unknown. TCRalpha and TCRbeta libraries used 5'RACE with constant-segment primers and UMIs. TCRdb re-called the 5' RACE reads through MiXCR, storing one row per CDR3 protein. The table lists hundreds of thousands of distinct CDR3 sequences, about 23% of them singletons. This sample was taken from a study of T-cell memory formation after mild COVID-19. Study-level information: TCR clusters largely stayed donor specific. Findings and caveats of the study: Second-wave clones that peaked on day 37 lacked confirmed SARS-CoV-2 specificity.

Germline lookup yields CDR1 LNHDA and CDR2 SQIVND (reference sequence). V lost 3 bases, J lost 7 bases, and 7 bases stayed unmatched. CDR3 size: 15 residues. The specimen sequenced was PBMCs or a T cell subset sorted from them (not recorded which). The J gene is TRBJ2-1, the V gene TRBV19; 9 nucleotides line up with TRBD1. The receptor's source is an adult woman who had mild COVID-19 (a few samples of this study predate the infection). Cell type and time point are not known. CDR3: CASSIFSGQGNEQFF. CDR3 bases: TGTGCCAGTAGTATCTTTTCGGGACAGGGTAATGAGCAGTTCTTC.